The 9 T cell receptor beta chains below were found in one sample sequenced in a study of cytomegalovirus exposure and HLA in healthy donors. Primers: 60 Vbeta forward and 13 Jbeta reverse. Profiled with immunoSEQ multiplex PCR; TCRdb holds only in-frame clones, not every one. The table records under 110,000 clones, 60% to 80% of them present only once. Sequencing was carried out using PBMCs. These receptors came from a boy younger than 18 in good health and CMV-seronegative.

CDR3 in DNA: TGTGCCTGGAGCCCTATCTTCGTGAGGAGCACAGATACGCAGTATTTT. It yields the protein CAWSPIFVRSTDTQYF. The chain is built from TRBV30 and TRBJ2-3; D not certain. Germline lookup yields CDR1 GTSNPN and CDR2 SVGIG (reference sequence). Trimming took 3 bases from V and 0 from J, leaving 16 bases between them. This CDR3 region has 16 residues.

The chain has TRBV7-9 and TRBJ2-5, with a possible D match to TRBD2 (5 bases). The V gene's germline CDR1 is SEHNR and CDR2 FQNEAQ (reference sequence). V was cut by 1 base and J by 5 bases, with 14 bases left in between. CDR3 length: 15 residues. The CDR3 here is CASSLEYLRGETQYF. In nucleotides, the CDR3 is TGTGCCAGCAGCTTAGAATATCTCCGCGGGGAGACCCAGTACTTC. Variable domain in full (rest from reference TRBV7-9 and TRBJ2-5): DTGVSQNPRHKITKRGQNVTFRCDPISEHNRLYWYRQTLGQGPEFLTYFQNEAQLEKSRLLSDRFSAERPKGSFSTLEIQRTEQGDSAMYLCASSLEYLRGETQYFGPGTRLLVL.

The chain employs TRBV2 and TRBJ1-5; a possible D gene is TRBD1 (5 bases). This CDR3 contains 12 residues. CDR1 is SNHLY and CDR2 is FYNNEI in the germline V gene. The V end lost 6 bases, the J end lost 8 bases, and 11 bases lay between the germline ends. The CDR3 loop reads CASRATAKPQHF. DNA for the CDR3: TGTGCCAGCAGAGCGACAGCTAAGCCCCAGCATTTT.

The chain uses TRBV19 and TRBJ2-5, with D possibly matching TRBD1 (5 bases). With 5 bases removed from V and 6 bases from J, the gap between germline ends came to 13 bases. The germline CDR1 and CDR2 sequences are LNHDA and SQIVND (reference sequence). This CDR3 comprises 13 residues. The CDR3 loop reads CASSPDSRKTQYF. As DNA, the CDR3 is TGTGCCAGTAGTCCTGACAGTCGCAAGACCCAGTACTTC.

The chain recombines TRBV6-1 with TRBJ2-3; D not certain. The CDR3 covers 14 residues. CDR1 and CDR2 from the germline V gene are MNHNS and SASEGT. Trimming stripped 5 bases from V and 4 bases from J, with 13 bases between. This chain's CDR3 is CASSTNGVADTQYF. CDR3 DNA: TGTGCCAGCAGTACCAACGGAGTGGCAGATACGCAGTATTTT.

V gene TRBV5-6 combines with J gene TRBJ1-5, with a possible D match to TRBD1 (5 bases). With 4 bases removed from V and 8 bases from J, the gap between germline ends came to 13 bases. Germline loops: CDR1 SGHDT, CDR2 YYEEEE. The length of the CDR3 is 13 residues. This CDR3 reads CASSPKGSEPQHF. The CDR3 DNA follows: TGTGCCAGCAGCCCGAAGGGGTCGGAGCCCCAGCATTTT. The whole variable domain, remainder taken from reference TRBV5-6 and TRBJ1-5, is DAGVTQSPTHLIKTRGQQVTLRCSPKSGHDTVSWYQQALGQGPQFIFQYYEEEERQRGNFPDRFSGHQFPNYSSELNVNALLLGDSALYLCASSPKGSEPQHFGDGTRLSIL.

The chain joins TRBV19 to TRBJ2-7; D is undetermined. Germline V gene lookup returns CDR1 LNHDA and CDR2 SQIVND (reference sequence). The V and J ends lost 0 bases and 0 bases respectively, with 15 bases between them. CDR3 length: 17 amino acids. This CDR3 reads CASSIDDSSTNSYEQYF. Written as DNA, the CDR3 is TGTGCCAGTAGTATAGACGACTCCTCAACAAACTCCTACGAGCAGTACTTC.

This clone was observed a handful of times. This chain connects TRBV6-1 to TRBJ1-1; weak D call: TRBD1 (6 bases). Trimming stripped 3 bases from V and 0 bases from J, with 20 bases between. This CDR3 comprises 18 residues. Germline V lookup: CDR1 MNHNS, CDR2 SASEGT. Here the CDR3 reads CASSEPRTADQMNTEAFF. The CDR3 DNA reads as TGTGCCAGCAGTGAGCCCAGGACAGCAGATCAGATGAACACTGAAGCTTTCTTT.

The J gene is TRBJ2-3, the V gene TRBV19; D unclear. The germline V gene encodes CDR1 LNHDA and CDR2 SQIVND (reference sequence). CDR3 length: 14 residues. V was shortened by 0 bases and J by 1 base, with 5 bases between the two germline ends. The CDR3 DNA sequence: TGTGCCAGTAGTATAGACGAGGGCACAGATACGCAGTATTTT. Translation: CASSIDEGTDTQYF.